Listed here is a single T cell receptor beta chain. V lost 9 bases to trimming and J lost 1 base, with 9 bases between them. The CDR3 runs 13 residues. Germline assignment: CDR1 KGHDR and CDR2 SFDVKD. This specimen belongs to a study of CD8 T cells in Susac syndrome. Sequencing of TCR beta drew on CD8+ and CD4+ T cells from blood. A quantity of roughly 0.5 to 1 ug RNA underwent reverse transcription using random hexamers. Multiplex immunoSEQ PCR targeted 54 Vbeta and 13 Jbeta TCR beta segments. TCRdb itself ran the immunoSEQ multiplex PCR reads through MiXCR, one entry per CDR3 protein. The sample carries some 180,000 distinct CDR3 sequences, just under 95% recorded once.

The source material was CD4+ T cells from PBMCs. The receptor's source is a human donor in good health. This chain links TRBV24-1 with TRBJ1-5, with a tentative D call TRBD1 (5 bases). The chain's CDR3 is CATGTVSNQPQHF. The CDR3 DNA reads TGTGCCACCGGGACTGTGAGCAATCAGCCCCAGCATTTT.